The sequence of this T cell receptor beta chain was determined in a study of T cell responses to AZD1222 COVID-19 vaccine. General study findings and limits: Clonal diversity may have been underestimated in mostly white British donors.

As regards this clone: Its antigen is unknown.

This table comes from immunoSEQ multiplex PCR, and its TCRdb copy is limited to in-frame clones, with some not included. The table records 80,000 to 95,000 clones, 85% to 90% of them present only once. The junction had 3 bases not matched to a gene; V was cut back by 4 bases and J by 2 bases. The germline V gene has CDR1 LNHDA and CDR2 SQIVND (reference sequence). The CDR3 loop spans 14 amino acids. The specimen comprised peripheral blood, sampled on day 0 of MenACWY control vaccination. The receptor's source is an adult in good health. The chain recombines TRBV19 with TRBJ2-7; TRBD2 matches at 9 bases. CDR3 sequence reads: CASSRLAGPYEQYF. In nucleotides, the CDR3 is TGTGCCAGTAGTAGGCTAGCGGGACCCTACGAGCAGTACTTC.